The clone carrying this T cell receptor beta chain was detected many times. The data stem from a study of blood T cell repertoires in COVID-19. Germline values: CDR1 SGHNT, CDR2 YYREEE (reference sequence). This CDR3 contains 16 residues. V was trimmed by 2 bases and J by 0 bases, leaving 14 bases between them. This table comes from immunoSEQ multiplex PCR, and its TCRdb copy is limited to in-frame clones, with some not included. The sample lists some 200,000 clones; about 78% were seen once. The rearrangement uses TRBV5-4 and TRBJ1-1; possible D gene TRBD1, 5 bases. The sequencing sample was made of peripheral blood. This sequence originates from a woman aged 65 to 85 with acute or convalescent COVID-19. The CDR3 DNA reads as TGTGCCAGCAGCTTATCAGGGTATGGGATGAACACTGAAGCTTTCTTT. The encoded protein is CASSLSGYGMNTEAFF.